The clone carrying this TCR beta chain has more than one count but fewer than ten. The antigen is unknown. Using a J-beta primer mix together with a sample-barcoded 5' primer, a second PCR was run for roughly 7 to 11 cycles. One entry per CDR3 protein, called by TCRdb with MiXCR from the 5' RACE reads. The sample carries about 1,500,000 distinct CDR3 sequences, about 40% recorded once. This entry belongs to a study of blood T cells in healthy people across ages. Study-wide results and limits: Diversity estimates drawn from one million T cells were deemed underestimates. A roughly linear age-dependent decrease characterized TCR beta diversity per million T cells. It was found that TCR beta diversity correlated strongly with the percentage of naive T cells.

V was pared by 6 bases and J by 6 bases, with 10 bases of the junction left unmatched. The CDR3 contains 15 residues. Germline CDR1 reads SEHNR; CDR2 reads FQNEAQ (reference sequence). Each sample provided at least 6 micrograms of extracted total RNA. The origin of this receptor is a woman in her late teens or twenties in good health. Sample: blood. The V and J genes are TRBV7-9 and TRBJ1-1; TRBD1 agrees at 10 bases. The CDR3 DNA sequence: TGTGCCAGCAGGAAAAGACAGGGGGCGGACTCTGAAGCTTTCTTT. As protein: CASRKRQGADSEAFF.